The 8 T cell receptor beta chains reported below all come from one sample, sequenced in a study of T cells in Graves' hyperthyroidism and ophthalmopathy. Amplification of TCR beta CDR3 regions was performed using RNA transcripts as template. An initial round of RT-PCR targeting the TCR CDR3 relied on the HTBI primer set. TCRdb re-derived calls from the multiplex PCR reads in MiXCR, one entry per CDR3 protein. The sample contains about 300,000 distinct CDR3 sequences, roughly 20% of which appear only once. The sequencing input was blood. Receptors originate from a man aged 45-60 years with Graves' ophthalmopathy.

This clonotype was seen ten or more times. The chain's CDR3 is CASSSRGTRPDEQYF. As DNA, the CDR3 is TGTGCCAGCAGTTCCCGCGGGACGCGGCCTGACGAGCAGTACTTC. The V call is TRBV27, the J call TRBJ2-7; perhaps TRBD2 as D (6 bases). The germline V gene has CDR1 MNHEY and CDR2 SMNVEV (reference sequence). The length of the CDR3 is 15 residues. The V gene lost 4 bases and the J gene lost 5 bases, with 18 bases spanning the gap.

This clonotype was detected a few times. The chain couples TRBV9 to TRBJ1-6; tentative D call: TRBD1 (6 bases). V was trimmed by 0 bases and J by 10 bases, leaving 11 bases between them. Germline assignment: CDR1 SGDLS and CDR2 YYNGEE. This CDR3 spans 14 amino acids. Here the CDR3 reads CASSVGGGVSPLHF. DNA for the CDR3: TGTGCCAGCAGCGTAGGGGGGGGCGTCTCACCCCTCCACTTT.

This clonotype was recorded many times. V usage is TRBV24-1 and J usage is TRBJ2-7, with 7 nucleotides matching TRBD1. Germline-derived CDR1 and CDR2 are KGHDR and SFDVKD. Trimming cost V 5 bases and J 3 bases; bases outside gene matches: 0. The CDR3 totals 12 residues. Here the CDR3 reads CATSAGGYEQYF. In DNA form, the CDR3 reads TGTGCCACCAGTGCAGGGGGCTACGAGCAGTACTTC.

In its sample, this clonotype was seen many times. The genes are TRBV12-3 or TRBV12-4 and TRBJ2-7, with a weak D call TRBD1 (5 bases). With 1 base removed from V and 7 bases from J, the gap between germline ends came to 14 bases. The CDR3 is 14 amino acids. The CDR3 spells CASSLGQGRTEQYF. In DNA, the CDR3 is TGTGCCAGCAGTTTAGGGCAGGGAAGAACGGAGCAGTACTTC.

At least ten counts were recorded for this clonotype. This sequence joins TRBV20-1 and TRBJ2-1, with 9 nucleotides matching TRBD2. Germline-derived CDR1 and CDR2 are DFQATT and SNEGSKA (reference sequence). This CDR3 is built from 16 residues. Trimming cost V 3 bases and J 2 bases; bases outside gene matches: 8. The CDR3 region has the DNA TGCAGTGCTAGGGGGCCTGGCGGGAGGGCCTACAATGAGCAGTTCTTC. Protein: CSARGPGGRAYNEQFF.

This clonotype has a count of ten or more. The rearrangement uses TRBV7-8 and TRBJ2-2; D is unclear. CDR3 length: 14 amino acids. CDR1 and CDR2 from the germline V gene are SGHVS and FQNEAQ. The ends were cut back, 2 bases at V and 7 bases at J, with 11 bases in the middle. The CDR3 loop reads CASSLTASYGELFF. CDR3 nucleotide sequence: TGTGCCAGCAGCTTAACTGCGAGCTACGGGGAGCTGTTTTTT.

Comment on this clonotype: At one of its ends the junction is not consistent with the germline gene, which may arise from a read error. The DNA of the CDR3 is TGTGCCAGCAGCCCTGGACCCACAGATACGCGGTATTTT. Encoded protein: CASSPGPTDTRYF. The chain recombines TRBV5-6 with TRBJ2-3, with D unresolved. Germline CDR1 and CDR2: SGHDT and YYEEEE. The CDR3 contains 13 residues.

In this sample, this clonotype turned up many times. The CDR3 sequence is CASSGGSHSYEQYF. The DNA of the CDR3 is TGTGCCAGCAGCGGCGGGTCCCACTCCTACGAGCAGTACTTC. The rearrangement links TRBV13 to TRBJ2-7; perhaps TRBD2 as D (5 bases). The CDR3 spans 14 residues. Trimming stripped 5 bases from V and 0 bases from J, with 11 bases between. The germline V gene has CDR1 PRHDT and CDR2 FYEKMQ (reference sequence).